These 28 T cell receptor beta chains came from one sample sequenced in a study of identical twins. TCRdb analysed the 5' RACE reads with MiXCR anew, one entry per CDR3 protein. The repertoire holds 400,000 to 500,000 distinct CDR3 sequences, with about 18% as singletons. The specimen sequenced was naive T cells sorted from blood. The receptors were gathered from a man over 45 in good health.

This clonotype was detected a few times. V and J are TRBV7-9 and TRBJ2-1; the match to TRBD2 covers 7 bases. The CDR3 length is 16 residues. The germline V gene has CDR1 SEHNR and CDR2 FQNEAQ (reference sequence). V was clipped by 0 bases and J by 6 bases; unmatched bases: 8. CDR3 sequence (DNA): TGTGCCAGCAGCTTAGCGCATAGGACTAGAGGCAATGAGCAGTTCTTC. Amino acids: CASSLAHRTRGNEQFF.

This clonotype was detected only a few times. The chain links TRBV4-1 to TRBJ2-2; D ambiguous. V shed 2 bases and J shed 5 bases, with 9 bases lying between them. This CDR3 comprises 14 residues. Germline V gene sequence: CDR1 MGHRA, CDR2 YSYEKL. DNA of the CDR3: TGCGCCAGCAGCCAACCCGGAACGACCGGGGAGCTGTTTTTT. It yields the protein CASSQPGTTGELFF.

V is TRBV20-1 and J is TRBJ1-4, with 7 nucleotides matching TRBD1. The CDR3 is made up of 15 amino acids. The germline V gene has CDR1 DFQATT and CDR2 SNEGSKA (reference sequence). V lost 2 bases and J lost 8; bases outside the gene matches: 11. The DNA for the CDR3 is TGCAGTGCTAGACCCTACCAGGGGGTCTGGGAAAAACTGTTTTTT. It encodes CSARPYQGVWEKLFF.

This chain uses TRBV9 with TRBJ2-2; D not resolved. The CDR3 length is 14 residues. Trimming took 1 base from V and 1 from J, leaving 5 bases between them. Germline CDR1 reads SGDLS; CDR2 reads YYNGEE. The CDR3 protein is CASSVSGNTGELFF. The DNA of the CDR3 is TGTGCCAGCAGCGTATCAGGGAACACCGGGGAGCTGTTTTTT.

This clonotype was recorded at least ten times. The chain employs TRBV20-1 and TRBJ2-5, with D possibly called TRBD1 or TRBD2 (5 bases each). The CDR3 is 14 amino acids. Germline loops: CDR1 DFQATT, CDR2 SNEGSKA (reference sequence). V gave up 1 base and J gave up 5 bases, with 14 bases separating them. CDR3 loop: CSARALGVGETQYF. CDR3 nucleotides: TGCAGTGCTAGAGCACTAGGGGTTGGGGAGACCCAGTACTTC.

The chain links TRBV2 to TRBJ2-5; no reliable D call. The germline CDR1 and CDR2 sequences are SNHLY and FYNNEI. The CDR3 contains 13 residues. V shed 4 bases and J shed 5 bases, with 11 bases lying between them. The CDR3 sequence: CASSALTGETQYF. In DNA, the CDR3 is TGTGCCAGCAGTGCACTAACTGGCGAGACCCAGTACTTC.

In its sample, this clonotype was seen once. This chain uses TRBV20-1 with TRBJ2-3; 7 nucleotides line up with TRBD2. The CDR3 spans 19 residues. Germline V gene lookup returns CDR1 DFQATT and CDR2 SNEGSKA (reference sequence). V shed 0 bases and J 2 bases; nucleotides not matched to a gene: 17. The CDR3 nucleotides read TGCAGTGCTAGAGACCTATTGAATACCGGACTAGGGTCCACAGATACGCAGTATTTT. It specifies CSARDLLNTGLGSTDTQYF.

This clonotype was observed a handful of times. The chain recombines TRBV10-1 with TRBJ2-5; TRBD2 agrees at 8 bases. The CDR3 has 15 residues. Per the germline V gene, CDR1 is WNHNN and CDR2 is SYGVQD (reference sequence). Germline trimming cut 4 bases from V and 2 bases from J; bases unmatched to any gene: 6. CDR3 protein: CASSAQRGPQETQYF. The CDR3 DNA follows: TGCGCCAGCAGTGCCCAGCGGGGGCCTCAAGAGACCCAGTACTTC.

This clonotype showed up many times. The rearrangement links TRBV30 to TRBJ2-3, with a possible D match to TRBD2 (6 bases). In germline, CDR1 is GTSNPN, CDR2 SVGIG (reference sequence). CDR3 length: 11 residues. The CDR3 nucleotides read TGTGCTCTCCCGGGGGCAGATACGCAGTATTTT. Its protein product is CALPGADTQYF. The variable domain in full, with the rest retrieved from reference TRBV30 and TRBJ2-3, is SQTIHQWPATLVQPVGSPLSLECTVEGTSNPNLYWYRQAAGRGLQLLFYSVGIGQISSEVPQNLSASRPQDRQFILSSKKLLLSDSGFYLCALPGADTQYFGPGTRLTVL.

There are a few counts of this clonotype. This chain connects TRBV21-1 to TRBJ2-7; the DNA was not compared with TRBD1, the D call given in the table. TRBV21-1 is described as a pseudogene. This CDR3 is 16 amino acids long. CDR3 coding DNA: TGTGCCAGCAGCAAAAAAGAGGGGGCGGACACCTACGAGCAGTACTTC. Encoded protein: CASSKKEGADTYEQYF.

CDR3 in amino acids: CASSVWVGGSYNEQFF. DNA of the CDR3: TGTGCCAGCAGCGTATGGGTGGGAGGCTCCTACAATGAGCAGTTCTTC. The chain has TRBV9 and TRBJ2-1; D possibly corresponds to TRBD2 (6 bases). V lost 1 base to trimming and J lost 0 bases, with 11 bases between them. The V gene's germline CDR1 is SGDLS and CDR2 YYNGEE. The CDR3 runs 16 residues.

This clonotype was counted at least ten times. The chain has TRBV12-3 or TRBV12-4 and TRBJ1-6; TRBD1 might be the D (5 bases). The germline V and J ends were trimmed by 3 bases and 9 bases, with 12 bases remaining between them. The CDR3 length is 14 residues. The CDR3 reads CASSLQGSSSPLHF. The CDR3 nucleotides read TGTGCCAGCAGTTTGCAGGGCTCCTCTTCACCCCTCCACTTT.

The rearrangement links TRBV6-5 to TRBJ1-6; TRBD1 matches at 7 bases. Germline assignment: CDR1 MNHEY and CDR2 SVGAGI. The CDR3 runs to 17 residues. The J segment lost 9 bases and the V segment lost 6 bases, leaving 17 bases of the junction unmatched. CDR3 region: CASSYSPLPGQLSPLHF. CDR3 coding DNA: TGTGCCAGCAGCTATTCTCCCCTACCGGGACAGCTTTCACCCCTCCACTTT.

The V and J genes are TRBV5-6 and TRBJ2-3; maybe TRBD1 (6 bases). Germline V gene data show CDR1 as SGHDT and CDR2 as YYEEEE. There are 14 residues in the CDR3. Trimming left V 5 bases short and J 6 bases short, with 16 bases between. CDR3 nucleotide sequence: TGTGCCAGCAGTAGTAATGGGGGCAGGGATACGCAGTATTTT. Translated, it gives CASSSNGGRDTQYF.

CDR3 DNA sequence: TGCGCCAGCAGCCAAGATTACGGGAAGCAGTACTTC. Protein: CASSQDYGKQYF. The chain recombines TRBV4-1 with TRBJ2-7, with TRBD2 as a possible D gene (5 bases). V lost 0 bases to trimming and J lost 8 bases, with 8 bases between them. There are 12 residues in the CDR3. Germline CDR1 is MGHRA and CDR2 is YSYEKL.

This clonotype was seen a few times. This chain connects TRBV20-1 to TRBJ2-3, with 8 nucleotides matching TRBD1. Germline CDR1 is DFQATT and CDR2 is SNEGSKA (reference sequence). This CDR3 comprises 15 residues. Trimming took 2 bases from V and 2 from J; bases not matched to a gene: 6. For the CDR3, the DNA is TGCAGTGCTAGACTTCGCAGGGGGCCCACAGATACGCAGTATTTT. Its translation: CSARLRRGPTDTQYF.

This clonotype was detected a few times. This chain joins TRBV2 and TRBJ1-5, with D unresolved. Trimming took off 2 bases at V and 5 bases at J, with 4 bases between the two ends. CDR1 is SNHLY and CDR2 is FYNNEI in the germline V gene. There are 12 residues in the CDR3. The CDR3 DNA is TGTGCCAGCAGTGAACGGTATCAGCCCCAGCATTTT. Translation: CASSERYQPQHF.

This clonotype is a singleton in its sample. The rearrangement links TRBV5-5 to TRBJ2-1; TRBD1 or TRBD2 may be the D gene (5 bases each). This CDR3 region has 15 residues. Germline V CDR1 and CDR2: SGHKS, YYEKEE (reference sequence). Trimming pared 4 bases from V and 2 bases from J, leaving 13 bases between. Here the CDR3 DNA reads TGTGCCAGCAGCCCCTCGGGGACCACCTACAATGAGCAGTTCTTC. Residues: CASSPSGTTYNEQFF. The complete variable domain, with remaining parts taken from reference TRBV5-5 and TRBJ2-1, reads DAGVTQSPTHLIKTRGQQVTLRCSPISGHKSVSWYQQVLGQGPQFIFQYYEKEERGRGNFPDRFSARQFPNYSSELNVNALLLGDSALYLCASSPSGTTYNEQFFGPGTRLTVL.

This clonotype showed up just a few times. CDR3 residues: CSANTLEAFF. As DNA, the CDR3 is TGCAGTGCTAATACCCTAGAAGCTTTCTTT. The gene calls are TRBV20-1 and TRBJ1-1; no definite D call. The CDR3 covers 10 residues. Germline values: CDR1 DFQATT, CDR2 SNEGSKA (reference sequence). V was trimmed by 4 bases and J by 8 bases, leaving 8 bases between them.

This clonotype has at least ten counts. Here the CDR3 reads CASSHGDWRTNEKLFF. CDR3 in DNA: TGCGCCAGCAGCCATGGAGATTGGCGGACTAATGAAAAACTGTTTTTT. The V gene is TRBV4-3, the J gene TRBJ1-4, with unresolved D. Germline CDR1 is LGHNA and CDR2 is YSLEER. Trimming cost V 3 bases and J 2 bases, with 13 bases left between them. The CDR3 is made up of 16 amino acids.

The V and J genes are TRBV14 and TRBJ2-5; TRBD2 matches 12 bases. The CDR3 length is 16 residues. J was trimmed by 4 bases and V by 1 base; bases with no gene match: 4. In germline, CDR1 is SGHDN, CDR2 FVKESK. The DNA for the CDR3 is TGTGCCAGCAGCCAAGCTCTAGCGGGAGGGGGAGAGACCCAGTACTTC. Encoded protein: CASSQALAGGGETQYF.

The genes are TRBV5-1 and TRBJ2-3; D call uncertain. The ends were cut back, 2 bases at V and 6 bases at J, with 13 bases in the middle. The CDR3 runs 14 residues. CDR1 SGHRS and CDR2 YFSETQ come from the germline V gene. This CDR3 is CASSLGQVEDTQYF. Written as DNA, the CDR3 is TGCGCCAGCAGCTTAGGCCAGGTGGAGGATACGCAGTATTTT.

This rearrangement joins TRBV12-3 or TRBV12-4 to TRBJ1-2, with D perhaps TRBD1 (5 bases). Trimming pared 3 bases from V and 4 bases from J, leaving 15 bases between. CDR3 length: 15 amino acids. This chain's CDR3 is CASSFSPPGTYGYTF. The CDR3 coding sequence is TGTGCCAGCAGTTTCAGCCCCCCGGGGACCTATGGCTACACCTTC.

The sample holds a few counts of this clonotype. V usage is TRBV12-3 or TRBV12-4 and J usage is TRBJ2-5, with 7 bases that match TRBD1. The CDR3 has 14 amino acids. V was pared by 1 base and J by 5 bases, with 4 bases of the junction left unmatched. In DNA form, the CDR3 reads TGTGCCAGCAGTTTAGGACAGGGTGAGGAGACCCAGTACTTC. It codes for CASSLGQGEETQYF.

This clonotype has more than one count but fewer than ten. The CDR3 DNA reads as TGCAGTGCTAGAGATCCAGCGGGAAGCTCCTACGAGCAGTACTTC. Amino acids: CSARDPAGSSYEQYF. The chain combines TRBV20-1 with TRBJ2-7; 7 nucleotides agree with TRBD2. The CDR3 contains 15 residues. V gave up 0 bases and J gave up 0 bases; unmatched junction bases: 5. Germline V gene data show CDR1 as DFQATT and CDR2 as SNEGSKA (reference sequence).

V usage is TRBV6-2 or TRBV6-3 and J usage is TRBJ2-3, with TRBD2 matching over 10 bases. The CDR3 is made up of 15 amino acids. The V gene's germline CDR1 is MNHEY and CDR2 SVGEGT. V shed 6 bases, J shed 2 bases, and the junction held 5 bases outside the gene matches. The CDR3 sequence is CASRLAGAVTDTQYF. DNA of the CDR3: TGTGCCAGCAGGCTAGCGGGAGCCGTCACAGATACGCAGTATTTT.

The V gene is TRBV15, the J gene TRBJ1-2; D is possibly TRBD1 (6 bases). CDR3 length equals 15 residues. Germline lookup yields CDR1 LNHNV and CDR2 YYDKDF (reference sequence). V shed 4 bases and J shed 0 bases, with 12 bases lying between them. CDR3 sequence: CATSTYREANYGYTF. For the CDR3, the DNA is TGTGCCACCAGCACTTACAGGGAAGCTAACTATGGCTACACCTTC.

This clonotype was found a few times. This chain joins TRBV28 and TRBJ1-2; no firm D call. Germline assignment: CDR1 MDHEN and CDR2 SYDVKM. The CDR3 is 14 amino acids. V was shortened by 7 bases and J by 8 bases, with 20 bases between the two germline ends. The CDR3 nucleotides read TGTGCCAGCACCGTCAACAACAGTGGCGGGGGCTACACCTTC. Translating it yields CASTVNNSGGGYTF.